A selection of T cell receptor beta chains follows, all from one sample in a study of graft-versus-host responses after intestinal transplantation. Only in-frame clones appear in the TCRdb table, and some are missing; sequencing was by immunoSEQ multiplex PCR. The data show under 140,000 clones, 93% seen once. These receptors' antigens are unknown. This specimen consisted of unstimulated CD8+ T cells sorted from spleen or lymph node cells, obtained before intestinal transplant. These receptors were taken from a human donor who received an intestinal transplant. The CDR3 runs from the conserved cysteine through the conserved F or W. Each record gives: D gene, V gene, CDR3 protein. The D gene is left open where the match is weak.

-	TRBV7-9	CASSGRGSGEQFF
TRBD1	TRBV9	CASSPGQGDRTPQHF
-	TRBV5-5	CASSSLVAQYQPQHF
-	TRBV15	CATSSSHLRGMLPYEQYF
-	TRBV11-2	CASSPRPRTSIADTQYF
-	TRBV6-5	CASSYGGTAQYF
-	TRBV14	CASSQASQVSFQDEQYF
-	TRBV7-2	CASSFLGDNWGETQYF
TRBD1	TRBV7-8	CASSLSGTGNEGQFF
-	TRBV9	CASSRGAAHTDTQYF
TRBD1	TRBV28	CASSWDSPYEQYF
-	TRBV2	CASSLSYEQYF
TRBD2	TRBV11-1	CASSPWTSGSADTQYF
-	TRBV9	CASSPRGRGHTSTDTQYF
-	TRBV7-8	CASRGLQGRESEQFF
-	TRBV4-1	CASSQDIGRVVQPQHF
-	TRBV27	CASSDQETQYF
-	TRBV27	CASSLVVSGYEQYF
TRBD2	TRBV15	CATSRIAGVFYNEQFF
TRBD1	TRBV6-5	CASRLPGQLYEQYF
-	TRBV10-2	CAIQSNISYEQYF
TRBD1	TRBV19	CASSPWTGRGPEAFF
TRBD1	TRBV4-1	CASRISGQTSYEQYF
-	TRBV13	CASSLLGRPQHF
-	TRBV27	CASAFWQGNQETQYF
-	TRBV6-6	CASSSWSSYNEQFF
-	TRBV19	CASSIEESLYNEQFF
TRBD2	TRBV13	CASSPRLAGEHEQFF
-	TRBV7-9	CASSLGPDGNQPQHF
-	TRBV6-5	CASSYGVGNVFEQYF
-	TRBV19	CASSMPASGTQYF
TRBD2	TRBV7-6	CASSLGLTSGSSGELFF
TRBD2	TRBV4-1	CASSQAPREMSYNEQFF
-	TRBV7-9	CASSLVGPYNEQFF
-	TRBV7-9	CASSLGVSNQPQHF
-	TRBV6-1	CASSEDIGAGGNQPQHF
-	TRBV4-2	CASSQVGGNTEAFF
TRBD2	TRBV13	CASSPRGGGVNEQFF
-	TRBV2	CASHSINTQYF
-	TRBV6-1	CASSTVEWNEQFF
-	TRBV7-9	CASSLAGTTERAFF
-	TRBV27	CASSSTTGGSGNTIYF
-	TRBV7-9	CASSPVVNGELFF
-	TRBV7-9	CASSPKGGATGELFF
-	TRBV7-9	CASSYGGSGDQPQHF
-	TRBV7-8	CASSLEQASRYEQYF
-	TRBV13	CASSFAGERTYNEQFF